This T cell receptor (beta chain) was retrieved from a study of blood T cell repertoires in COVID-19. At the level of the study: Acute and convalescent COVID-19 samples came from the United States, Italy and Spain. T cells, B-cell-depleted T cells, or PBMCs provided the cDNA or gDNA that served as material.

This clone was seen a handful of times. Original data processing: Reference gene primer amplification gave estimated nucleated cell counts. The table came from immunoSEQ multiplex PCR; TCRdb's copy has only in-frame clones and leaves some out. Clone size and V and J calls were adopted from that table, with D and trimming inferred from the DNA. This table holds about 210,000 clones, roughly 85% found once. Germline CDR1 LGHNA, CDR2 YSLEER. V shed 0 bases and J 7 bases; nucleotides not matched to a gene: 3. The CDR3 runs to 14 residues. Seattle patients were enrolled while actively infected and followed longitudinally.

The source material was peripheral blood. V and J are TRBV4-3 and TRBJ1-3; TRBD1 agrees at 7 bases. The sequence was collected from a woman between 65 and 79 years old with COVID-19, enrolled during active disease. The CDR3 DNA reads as TGCGCCAGCAGCCAAGATTTACAGGGGAACACCATATATTTT. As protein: CASSQDLQGNTIYF.